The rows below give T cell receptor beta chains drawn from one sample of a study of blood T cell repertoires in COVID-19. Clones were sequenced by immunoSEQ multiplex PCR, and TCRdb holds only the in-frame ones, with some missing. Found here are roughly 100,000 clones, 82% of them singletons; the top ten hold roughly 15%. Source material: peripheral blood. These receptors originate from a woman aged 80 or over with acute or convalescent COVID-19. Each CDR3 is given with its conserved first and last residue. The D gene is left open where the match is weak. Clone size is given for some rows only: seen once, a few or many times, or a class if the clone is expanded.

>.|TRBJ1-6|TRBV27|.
TGTGCCAGCAGTTACGGGAGCAATAATTCACCCCTCCACTTT
CASSYGSNNSPLHF
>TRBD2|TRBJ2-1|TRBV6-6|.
TGTGCCAGCAGCAGACTAGCGGGAGATCGAAATGAGCAGTTCTTC
CASSRLAGDRNEQFF
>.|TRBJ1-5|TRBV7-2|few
TGTGCCAGCAGACCAGCAGGGGGCAATCAGCCCCAGCATTTT
CASRPAGGNQPQHF
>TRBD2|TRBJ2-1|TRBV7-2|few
TGTGCCAGCACCCCAGGGGGTAGCGGGAGGCACAATGAGCAGTTCTTC
CASTPGGSGRHNEQFF
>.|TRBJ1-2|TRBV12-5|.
TGTGCTAGTGGTTCGACTCCTAACTATGGCTACACCTTC
CASGSTPNYGYTF
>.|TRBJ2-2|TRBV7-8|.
TGTGCCAGCAGCTTGTCCCAACCCTGGAGCGGGGAGCTGTTTTTT
CASSLSQPWSGELFF
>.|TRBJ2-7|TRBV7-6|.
TGTGCCAGCAGCTTGGGCCAGGGGAACGAGCAGTACTTC
CASSLGQGNEQYF
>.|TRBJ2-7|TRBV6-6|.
TGTGCCAGCAGTCCAACGAGCTCCTACGAGCAGTACTTC
CASSPTSSYEQYF
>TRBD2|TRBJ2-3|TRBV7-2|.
TGTGCCAGCAGCCAGGTTTGGGGGGGAGATACGCAGTATTTT
CASSQVWGGDTQYF
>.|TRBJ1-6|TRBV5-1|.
TGCGCCAGCAGCTTTGACAGTCCAAGCTCCTATAATTCACCCCTCCACTTT
CASSFDSPSSYNSPLHF
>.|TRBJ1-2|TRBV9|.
TGTGCCAGCAGCCCCCCTGGAGGGCAGGGTCGTGGCTACACCTTC
CASSPPGGQGRGYTF
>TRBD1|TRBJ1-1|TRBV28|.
TGTGCCAGCAGTCCAGGGGGTTCTGAAGCTTTCTTT
CASSPGGSEAFF
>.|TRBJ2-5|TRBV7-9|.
TGTGCCAGCAGCCCCGTGGCACCCCAAGAGACCCAGTACTTC
CASSPVAPQETQYF
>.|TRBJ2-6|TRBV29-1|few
TGCAGCGTTGATCTCTCTGGGGCCAACGTCCTGACTTTC
CSVDLSGANVLTF
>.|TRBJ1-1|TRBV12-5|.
TGTGCTACTAGCCGGTACACTGAAGCTTTCTTT
CATSRYTEAFF
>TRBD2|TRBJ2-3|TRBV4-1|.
TGCGCCAGCAGCCAAATTACTAGCGGGAGGAGCACTAGCACAGATACGCAGTATTTT
CASSQITSGRSTSTDTQYF
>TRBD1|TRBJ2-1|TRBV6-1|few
TGTGCCAGCAGGGAAGACAGGGGAGAGCAGTTCTTC
CASREDRGEQFF
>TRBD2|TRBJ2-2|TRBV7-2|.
TGTGCCAGCAGCTTACGGTCGGGCGGGAGCAACACCGGGGAGCTGTTTTTT
CASSLRSGGSNTGELFF
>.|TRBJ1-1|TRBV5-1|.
TGCGCCAGCAGCGATTCAATTTGGACAGCTCATATCACTGAAGCTTTCTTT
CASSDSIWTAHITEAFF
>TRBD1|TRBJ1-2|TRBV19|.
TGTGCCAGTATTTTCAGCAAGGGGGCGGCGGGCTACACCTTC
CASIFSKGAAGYTF
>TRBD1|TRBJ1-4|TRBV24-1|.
TGTGCCACCAGTGATCCCGGGACAGGGGATGAGAAACTGTTTTTT
CATSDPGTGDEKLFF
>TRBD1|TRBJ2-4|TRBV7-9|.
TGTGCCAGCAGCACAGGGGGACGAAACATTCAGTACTTC
CASSTGGRNIQYF